The 10 T cell receptor beta chains below come from one sample, sequenced in a study of T cells of healthy individuals. TCRdb fed the 5' RACE reads into MiXCR, producing one record per CDR3 protein. The table lists about 100,000 distinct CDR3 sequences, approximately 15% of them singletons. Receptors originate from a human donor in good health.

The rearrangement links TRBV11-1 to TRBJ1-1, with a possible D match to TRBD1 (6 bases). The V and J ends lost 6 bases and 6 bases respectively, with 17 bases between them. From germline, CDR1 is SGHAT and CDR2 FQDESV (reference sequence). The CDR3 extends over 14 amino acids. CDR3 sequence reads: CASSTGSVSSEAFF. In DNA, the CDR3 is TGTGCCAGCAGTACAGGGTCGGTCTCATCTGAAGCTTTCTTT.

The rearrangement joins TRBV6-2 or TRBV6-3 to TRBJ1-1; D is possibly TRBD1 (5 bases). CDR3 length: 13 amino acids. V lost 8 bases and J 4 bases, leaving 14 bases between the germline ends. The germline V gene has CDR1 MNHEY and CDR2 SVGEGT. The CDR3 spells CASCLQVLTEAFF. CDR3 nucleotide sequence: TGTGCCAGCTGTTTACAGGTACTCACTGAAGCTTTCTTT.

CDR3 in amino acids: CATSSVGGADTQYF. In nucleotides, the CDR3 is TGTGCCACCAGCAGCGTCGGGGGGGCAGATACGCAGTATTTT. This rearrangement joins TRBV15 to TRBJ2-3; 8 bases align to TRBD2. With 3 bases clipped from V and 4 bases from J, the junction kept 3 bases outside the gene matches. The CDR3 runs 14 residues. Germline-derived CDR1 and CDR2 are LNHNV and YYDKDF (reference sequence).

The rearrangement joins TRBV28 to TRBJ2-4; 9 bases map to TRBD2. J was trimmed by 5 bases and V by 1 base; bases with no gene match: 6. Germline assignment: CDR1 MDHEN and CDR2 SYDVKM. The CDR3 has 16 residues. DNA of the CDR3: TGTGCCAGCAGTTTATCAGGCGGGGGGGCAGAAAACATTCAGTACTTC. Its translation: CASSLSGGGAENIQYF.

A few counts support this clonotype. This chain connects TRBV5-1 to TRBJ2-1; D possibly corresponds to TRBD2 (5 bases). The CDR3 has 13 amino acids. Per the germline V gene, CDR1 is SGHRS and CDR2 is YFSETQ. The V gene lost 2 bases and the J gene lost 6 bases, with 9 bases spanning the gap. CDR3 nucleotides: TGCGCCAGCAGCTTTAGCGTACGCAATGAGCAGTTCTTC. It yields the protein CASSFSVRNEQFF.

This clonotype was found many times. The V call is TRBV29-1, the J call TRBJ1-2; a weak D match, TRBD1 (5 bases). Per germline, CDR1 SQVTM and CDR2 ANQGSEA. The ends were cut back, 4 bases at V and 4 bases at J, with 10 bases in the middle. The CDR3 is 12 residues long. CDR3 residues: CSVVGGGYGYTF. The CDR3 nucleotides read TGCAGCGTTGTGGGGGGTGGCTATGGCTACACCTTC.

The chain recombines TRBV20-1 with TRBJ2-7; D gene uncertain. CDR3 length: 12 residues. Trimming shortened V by 5 bases and J by 2 bases, and 10 bases separated the two germline ends. Germline V gene sequence: CDR1 DFQATT, CDR2 SNEGSKA (reference sequence). This CDR3 is CSALRQAYEQYF. For the CDR3, the DNA is TGCAGTGCTCTACGACAAGCCTACGAGCAGTACTTC.

This clonotype was counted at least ten times. The chain employs TRBV7-6 and TRBJ2-7; D unresolved. The CDR3 runs to 13 residues. Germline CDR1 SGHVS, CDR2 FNYEAQ. The V end lost 3 bases, the J end lost 3 bases, and 9 bases lay between the germline ends. The CDR3 sequence: CASSFSSRYEQYF. The CDR3 coding sequence is TGTGCCAGCAGCTTTTCGTCCCGCTACGAGCAGTACTTC.

This clonotype was seen repeatedly, ten times or more. The chain links TRBV7-2 to TRBJ2-7; the D is unclear. The CDR3 loop spans 14 amino acids. The V gene lost 1 base and the J gene lost 2 bases, with 9 bases spanning the gap. CDR1 and CDR2 (germline): SGHTA, FQGNSA. CDR3 loop: CASSLGLGTYEQYF. In nucleotides, the CDR3 is TGTGCCAGCAGCTTAGGCCTAGGGACCTACGAGCAGTACTTC.

This clonotype was observed at least ten times. V usage is TRBV15 and J usage is TRBJ1-1; weak D call: TRBD1 (6 bases). Germline CDR1 reads LNHNV; CDR2 reads YYDKDF (reference sequence). This CDR3 region has 15 residues. The V and J ends lost 0 bases and 6 bases respectively, with 14 bases between them. This chain's CDR3 is CATSRDKGGRAEAFF. DNA of the CDR3: TGTGCCACCAGCAGAGATAAGGGGGGAAGGGCTGAAGCTTTCTTT.